The 16 T cell receptor beta chains listed next were all sequenced from one sample in a study of cytomegalovirus exposure and HLA in healthy donors. TCRdb keeps only in-frame clones here, not all; method: immunoSEQ multiplex PCR. The sample shows hundreds of thousands of clones, 86% of them seen only once. Sequenced material: PBMCs. The receptors stem from a woman in her late teens or twenties in good health and CMV-seronegative.

The chain joins TRBV11-2 to TRBJ1-2; 10 bases match TRBD1. Trimming cost V 5 bases and J 8 bases; bases outside gene matches: 5. Germline loops: CDR1 SGHAT, CDR2 FQNNGV. The CDR3 totals 13 residues. CDR3 in amino acids: CASSLDRGHGYTF. The CDR3 DNA reads TGTGCCAGCAGCCTCGACAGGGGGCACGGCTACACCTTC.

The rearrangement links TRBV5-1 to TRBJ2-7; 9 bases are a match to TRBD2. V dropped 4 bases and J dropped 4; count of bases not matched to a gene: 6. The CDR3 is 14 amino acids. Germline lookup yields CDR1 SGHRS and CDR2 YFSETQ. The CDR3 nucleotides read TGCGCCAGCAGCCCATCTAGCGGGAAATACGAGCAGTACTTC. Translating gives CASSPSSGKYEQYF.

The V gene is TRBV28, the J gene TRBJ2-7; D is perhaps TRBD1 (5 bases). V was cut by 2 bases and J by 2 bases, with 13 bases left in between. Germline loops: CDR1 MDHEN, CDR2 SYDVKM. The CDR3 contains 15 residues. CDR3: CASSLPGHPPYEQYF. Here the CDR3 DNA reads TGTGCCAGCAGTTTACCAGGGCATCCCCCCTACGAGCAGTACTTC. The full variable domain, in which reference TRBV28 and TRBJ2-7 provide the parts outside the CDR3, is DVKVTQSSRYLVKRTGEKVFLECVQDMDHENMFWYRQDPGLGLRLIYFSYDVKMKEKGDIPEGYSVSREKKERFSLILESASTNQTSMYLCASSLPGHPPYEQYFGPGTRLTVT.

This sequence joins TRBV5-8 and TRBJ2-7; 8 bases are a match to TRBD2. The CDR3 is 13 amino acids. CDR1 SGHTS and CDR2 YDEGEE come from the germline V gene. The CDR3 sequence: CGAARGASYEQYF. The CDR3 DNA sequence: TGTGGAGCGGCGCGGGGGGCTTCCTACGAGCAGTACTTC.

The chain employs TRBV28 and TRBJ1-2, with D perhaps matching TRBD1 (5 bases). The germline V and J ends were trimmed by 3 bases and 4 bases, with 9 bases remaining between them. The length of the CDR3 is 13 residues. Germline V CDR1 and CDR2: MDHEN, SYDVKM. The CDR3 reads CASSFMGGYGYTF. In DNA form, the CDR3 reads TGTGCCAGCAGTTTCATGGGGGGCTATGGCTACACCTTC.

The V and J genes are TRBV6-4 and TRBJ2-2; D is possibly TRBD2 (6 bases). V dropped 5 bases and J dropped 0 bases, with 10 bases sitting between them. The CDR3 extends over 15 amino acids. Per the germline V gene, CDR1 is MRHNA and CDR2 is SNTAGT. CDR3 DNA sequence: TGTGCCAGCAGTAGCGGGTTAGCGAACACCGGGGAGCTGTTTTTT. The encoded protein is CASSSGLANTGELFF.

This clone was picked up a small number of times. V usage is TRBV30 and J usage is TRBJ1-6, with D possibly matching TRBD1 (5 bases). This CDR3 spans 13 amino acids. Germline CDR1 reads GTSNPN; CDR2 reads SVGIG (reference sequence). V was cut by 0 bases and J by 11 bases, with 11 bases left in between. CDR3 coding DNA: TGTGCCTGGAGTGTACAGGAGGGTCCACCCCTCCACTTT. Translating gives CAWSVQEGPPLHF.

The V call is TRBV6-1, the J call TRBJ1-1; no clear D gene. The CDR3 is 14 residues long. The germline CDR1 and CDR2 sequences are MNHNS and SASEGT. V was clipped by 5 bases and J by 2 bases, with 12 bases between them. The CDR3 region is CASSQTTVNTEAFF. CDR3 sequence (DNA): TGTGCCAGCAGTCAGACAACCGTTAACACTGAAGCTTTCTTT.

The rearrangement joins TRBV27 to TRBJ1-5; D not certain. Trimming removed 4 bases at V and 6 bases at J, with 10 bases between. Germline V CDR1 and CDR2: MNHEY, SMNVEV (reference sequence). This CDR3 region has 13 residues. The CDR3 region has the DNA TGTGCCAGCAGTTCCCAAACACGTCAGCCCCAGCATTTT. As protein: CASSSQTRQPQHF.

The chain links TRBV4-1 to TRBJ2-3; no clear D gene. Germline lookup yields CDR1 MGHRA and CDR2 YSYEKL. CDR3 length: 14 residues. Trimming cost V 4 bases and J 4 bases, with 12 bases left between them. The CDR3, as DNA: TGCGCCAGCAGCCCACCGACGGGTGCAGATACGCAGTATTTT. Its protein product is CASSPPTGADTQYF.

This chain connects TRBV11-2 to TRBJ2-1, with 7 bases lining up with TRBD1. The CDR3 runs 16 residues. Trimming took 3 bases from V and 4 from J; bases not matched to a gene: 9. Germline V CDR1 and CDR2: SGHAT, FQNNGV. In DNA form, the CDR3 reads TGTGCCAGCAGCTTCGGTGGGACAGCCCTTTACAATGAGCAGTTCTTC. Encoded protein: CASSFGGTALYNEQFF. Drawing the rest from reference TRBV11-2 and TRBJ2-1, the complete variable domain is EAGVAQSPRYKIIEKRQSVAFWCNPISGHATLYWYQQILGQGPKLLIQFQNNGVVDDSQLPKDRFSAERLKGVDSTLKIQPAKLEDSAVYLCASSFGGTALYNEQFFGPGTRLTVL.

Written as DNA, the CDR3 is TGTGCCAGCAGTCTTGGGCCTATAAATCAGCCCCAGCATTTT. Protein product: CASSLGPINQPQHF. The chain carries TRBV6-1 and TRBJ1-5, with D unresolved. CDR3 size: 14 residues. In germline, CDR1 is MNHNS, CDR2 SASEGT. V was cut by 5 bases and J by 4 bases, with 12 bases left in between.

This chain joins TRBV5-4 and TRBJ1-2; 9 bases agree with TRBD1. The CDR3 totals 15 residues. V shed 3 bases and J 4 bases; nucleotides not matched to a gene: 7. The V gene's germline CDR1 is SGHNT and CDR2 YYREEE (reference sequence). CDR3 protein: CASSSMGQGGYGYTF. The CDR3 DNA reads as TGTGCCAGCAGCTCAATGGGACAGGGAGGCTATGGCTACACCTTC.

The rearrangement uses TRBV6-6 and TRBJ2-6, with D perhaps matching TRBD1 (6 bases). CDR1 is MNHNY and CDR2 is SVGAGI in the germline V gene (reference sequence). Trimming shortened V by 3 bases and J by 2 bases, and 11 bases separated the two germline ends. CDR3 length: 16 residues. The CDR3 sequence is CASSYTGQTGANVLTF. The CDR3, as DNA: TGTGCCAGCAGTTATACGGGACAAACTGGGGCCAACGTCCTGACTTTC.

This clone was observed once. The CDR3 DNA reads TGTGCCAGCAGCTTCAATCCGGGACAGGGGGCAGCCGGGGAGCTGTTTTTT. It codes for CASSFNPGQGAAGELFF. The rearrangement joins TRBV7-8 to TRBJ2-2, with TRBD1 matching 12 bases. The CDR3 totals 17 residues. V lost 3 bases, J lost 6 bases, and 8 bases stayed unmatched. Germline loops: CDR1 SGHVS, CDR2 FQNEAQ.

Concerning this clone itself: The junction shows a germline mismatch at one end, possibly a read error. V gene TRBV27 combines with J gene TRBJ2-7, with TRBD1 identical over 8 bases. Germline CDR1 is MNHEY and CDR2 is SMNVEV (reference sequence). The CDR3 extends over 16 amino acids. CDR3 nucleotide sequence: TGTGCCAGCAGTTTATCGAGTCCAGGGGGCTCCCACGAGCAGTACTTC. It codes for CASSLSSPGGSHEQYF.